Presented here are 21 T cell receptor beta chains from one specimen sequenced in a study of regulatory T cells in long-lasting Graves disease. Construction of TCR beta libraries relied on iRepertoire HTBI primers and on Arm-PCR targeting CDR3 regions. TCRdb processed the multiplex PCR reads anew with MiXCR; each CDR3 protein has one entry. Among about 450,000 distinct CDR3 sequences listed, 16% were seen once. Documented time point: newly diagnosed GD, antithyroid drugs for less than 3 months. Making the TCR library involved RNA that had been extracted from PBMCs. The data also belong to a second study, concerning T cells in Graves' hyperthyroidism and ophthalmopathy.

The source material was peripheral blood mononuclear cells (PBMCs), sampled at new diagnosis, from a patient treated with antithyroid drugs. The receptor source for this set is a woman aged 25 to 39 with Graves disease.

Details on this clonotype: A much larger clone is a single base away; this may be a read error. In DNA form, the CDR3 reads TGCAGTGTGGGGCCCAGTGGGTTCTACGAGCAGTTCTTC. Protein product: CSVGPSGFYEQFF. This sequence joins TRBV20-1 and TRBJ2-1; D is possibly TRBD1 (5 bases). CDR1 and CDR2 from the germline V gene are DFQATT and SNEGSKA (reference sequence). V lost 7 bases and J lost 10, with 20 bases in between. The CDR3 extends over 13 amino acids.

This clonotype was observed at least ten times. CDR3: CASSQQGRAFF. The CDR3 coding sequence is TGTGCCAGCAGCCAACAAGGGAGAGCTTTCTTT. The V and J genes are TRBV3-1 and TRBJ1-1; D is uncertain. Trimming pared 2 bases from V and 10 bases from J, leaving 8 bases between. Germline values: CDR1 LGHDT, CDR2 YNNKEL (reference sequence). The CDR3 is made up of 11 amino acids.

The chain is built from TRBV12-3 or TRBV12-4 and TRBJ1-3; D ambiguous. The V gene lost 6 bases and the J gene lost 2 bases, with 8 bases spanning the gap. The CDR3 loop spans 13 amino acids. The CDR3 DNA follows: TGTGCCAGCAGCTCCCGTCCTGGAAACACCATATATTTT. Its protein is CASSSRPGNTIYF.

This clonotype was recorded at least ten times. V is TRBV10-3 and J is TRBJ1-2; D perhaps matches TRBD1 (6 bases). Trimming left V 3 bases short and J 1 base short, with 12 bases between. The CDR3 is 15 amino acids. In germline, CDR1 is ENHRY, CDR2 SYGVKD. CDR3 bases: TGTGCCATCAGTGATGGGGACACTTATAACTATGGCTACACCTTC. Translated, it gives CAISDGDTYNYGYTF.

This clonotype was counted ten times or more. The V call is TRBV30, the J call TRBJ2-7, with no clear D. There are 16 residues in the CDR3. The germline CDR1 and CDR2 sequences are GTSNPN and SVGIG (reference sequence). V lost 0 bases to trimming and J lost 0 bases, with 15 bases between them. The DNA of the CDR3 is TGTGCCTGGAGTGTACTACCCCCGTTGAGCTCCTACGAGCAGTACTTC. Its translation: CAWSVLPPLSSYEQYF.

In its sample, this clonotype was seen a few times. The genes are TRBV11-2 and TRBJ2-7; 7 bases fit TRBD1. CDR3 length: 15 residues. Trimming took 0 bases from V and 2 from J; bases not matched to a gene: 4. From germline, CDR1 is SGHAT and CDR2 FQNNGV. CDR3 sequence: CASSLEAQGAYEQYF. CDR3 bases: TGTGCCAGCAGCTTAGAGGCCCAGGGGGCCTACGAGCAGTACTTC.

V gene TRBV2 combines with J gene TRBJ2-7, with 10 bases lining up with TRBD1. The CDR3 sequence is 16 residues long. In germline, CDR1 is SNHLY, CDR2 FYNNEI. V dropped 0 bases and J dropped 4; count of bases not matched to a gene: 6. CDR3 in amino acids: CASSEAAGTGAYEQYF. The CDR3 DNA reads TGTGCCAGCAGTGAAGCCGCCGGGACAGGGGCGTACGAGCAGTACTTC.

This clonotype has ten or more counts. The chain carries TRBV27 and TRBJ2-1, with 7 bases identical to TRBD1. V shed 8 bases, J shed 7 bases, and the junction held 8 bases outside the gene matches. Germline CDR1 and CDR2: MNHEY and SMNVEV (reference sequence). This CDR3 is 13 amino acids long. Here the CDR3 reads CASRFSQGNEQFF. CDR3 sequence (DNA): TGTGCCAGCCGATTTTCACAGGGGAATGAGCAGTTCTTC.

This clonotype was detected many times. The chain combines TRBV29-1 with TRBJ1-1, with D possibly matching TRBD1 (5 bases). Germline V gives CDR1 SQVTM, CDR2 ANQGSEA. CDR3 length equals 16 residues. V lost 6 bases and J lost 5, with 25 bases in between. Here the CDR3 reads CSVHGGRREWGTEAFF. The CDR3 DNA is TGCAGCGTCCACGGGGGGAGGAGGGAGTGGGGGACTGAAGCTTTCTTT.

This clonotype was found many times. J is TRBJ2-5 and V is TRBV2, with TRBD2 as a possible D gene (5 bases). V lost 3 bases and J lost 5, with 10 bases in between. The CDR3 runs 13 residues. In germline, CDR1 is SNHLY, CDR2 FYNNEI. The CDR3: CASSEEALETQYF. The DNA of the CDR3 is TGTGCCAGCAGTGAGGAGGCCCTTGAGACCCAGTACTTC.

To note about this clonotype: A far larger clone differs by one base, so this is likely a read error. The CDR3 here is CASSLGGQGSSEQFF. CDR3 nucleotides: TGTGCCAGCAGCTTAGGGGGACAGGGTTCATCCGAGCAGTTCTTC. The chain has TRBV7-6 and TRBJ2-1; the match to TRBD1 covers 9 bases. The CDR3 consists of 15 residues. The germline V gene encodes CDR1 SGHVS and CDR2 FNYEAQ. J lost 10 bases, V lost 1 base, and 8 bases had no gene match.

The rearrangement uses TRBV20-1 and TRBJ2-1; D may be TRBD2 (5 bases). Trimming cost V 1 base and J 0 bases, with 10 bases left between them. Germline CDR1 DFQATT, CDR2 SNEGSKA (reference sequence). The CDR3 totals 15 residues. The CDR3 nucleotides read TGCAGTGCTAGAGCCCGGGGTATCTCCTACAATGAGCAGTTCTTC. It encodes CSARARGISYNEQFF.

This clonotype was seen a few times. The germline gene is not matched at one end of the junction; a read error may be the cause. The chain has TRBV4-1 and TRBJ2-1; D is uncertain. CDR3 length equals 15 residues. Per the germline V gene, CDR1 is MGHRA and CDR2 is YSYEKL. The CDR3 sequence: CASSQVKVSYNDQFF. The CDR3 DNA follows: TGCGCCAGCAGCCAAGTGAAAGTCTCCTACAATGATCAGTTCTTC.

In this sample, this clonotype turned up many times. V usage is TRBV27 and J usage is TRBJ2-1, with 8 bases identical to TRBD1. The CDR3 is made up of 14 amino acids. CDR1 and CDR2 from the germline V gene are MNHEY and SMNVEV (reference sequence). J was trimmed by 8 bases and V by 0 bases; bases with no gene match: 3. The CDR3 protein is CASSLSQGEDEQFF. CDR3 in DNA: TGTGCCAGCAGTTTATCACAGGGGGAGGATGAGCAGTTCTTC.

The gene calls are TRBV7-8 and TRBJ2-1; the D gene is possibly TRBD1 (5 bases). V was pared by 5 bases and J by 8 bases, with 16 bases between. The CDR3 contains 14 residues. Germline-derived CDR1 and CDR2 are SGHVS and FQNEAQ. The CDR3 loop reads CASSLATGWDEQFF. CDR3 nucleotide sequence: TGTGCCAGCAGCCTCGCAACAGGATGGGATGAGCAGTTCTTC.

This rearrangement joins TRBV7-8 to TRBJ1-5; unclear D gene. Germline loops: CDR1 SGHVS, CDR2 FQNEAQ. V lost 4 bases to trimming and J lost 4 bases, with 8 bases between them. The CDR3 sequence is 13 residues long. CDR3 residues: CASSSFGNQPQHF. The CDR3 nucleotides are TGTGCCAGCAGCTCCTTCGGAAATCAGCCCCAGCATTTT.

At least ten counts were recorded for this clonotype. The V gene is TRBV30, the J gene TRBJ1-1; D gene unclear. Trimming left V 0 bases short and J 5 bases short, with 7 bases between. CDR3 length: 12 amino acids. Germline V gene sequence: CDR1 GTSNPN, CDR2 SVGIG (reference sequence). The DNA of the CDR3 is TGTGCCTGGAGTGTAAGTAGGACTGAAGCTTTCTTT. As protein: CAWSVSRTEAFF.

This chain links TRBV4-3 with TRBJ2-3; D perhaps matches TRBD2 (6 bases). V was trimmed by 0 bases and J by 4 bases, leaving 14 bases between them. CDR1 and CDR2 (germline): LGHNA, YSLEER. The CDR3 consists of 16 residues. The chain's CDR3 is CASSQDRRVVSDTQYF. DNA of the CDR3: TGCGCCAGCAGCCAAGATCGGAGGGTCGTGTCAGATACGCAGTATTTT.

To note about this clonotype: Germline is not matched at one junction end, which may reflect a read error. The chain joins TRBV11-2 to TRBJ1-2; TRBD1 aligns across 9 bases. The CDR3 length is 15 residues. In germline, CDR1 is SGHAT, CDR2 FQNNGV. Here the CDR3 DNA reads TGTGCCAGCAGCCCCCGGGACAGGGCTAGATATGGCTGCACCTTC. Translating it yields CASSPRDRARYGCTF.

This clonotype was counted many times. The CDR3: CASTLAGGRETQYF. As DNA, the CDR3 is TGTGCCAGCACTTTGGCGGGAGGGCGGGAGACCCAGTACTTC. The V and J genes are TRBV3-1 and TRBJ2-5, with 9 bases fitting TRBD2. CDR3 length: 14 amino acids. Germline V lookup: CDR1 LGHDT, CDR2 YNNKEL (reference sequence). Trimming cost V 7 bases and J 5 bases; bases outside gene matches: 8.

This clonotype showed up many times. The chain recombines TRBV6-5 with TRBJ2-7; 9 bases are a match to TRBD2. CDR1 and CDR2 (germline): MNHEY, SVGAGI. Germline trimming cut 0 bases from V and 2 bases from J; bases unmatched to any gene: 2. The CDR3 sequence is 15 residues long. The CDR3 spells CASSYSAGGPYEQYF. The CDR3 DNA follows: TGTGCCAGCAGTTACTCGGCGGGAGGGCCCTACGAGCAGTACTTC.